This TCR beta chain derives from a study of identical twins (dated by TCRdb to the mid-2010s). As for the study more broadly: To test whether fetal clonotypes persist, the study used deep sequencing on TCR alpha and beta repertoires from monozygotic twins, unrelated adults of various ages, and cord blood. Replicate twin experiments were performed at different times using different library preparation protocols to rule out contamination.

This clonotype has more than one count but fewer than ten. What this receptor recognizes is not known. The sample holds no much larger clone one base away, and base qualities are not on file. Every donor in the study was a healthy Caucasian. Three pairs of female monozygotic twins, all aged roughly 18 to 29 years, were included in the twin cohort. Positive isolation kits from Invitrogen were used to isolate the CD4+ and CD8+ T cell populations. Points the paper makes about the study in general: In monozygotic twins, recombination models systematically underestimated out-of-frame TCR alpha sharing, but the models matched the sharing seen between unrelated individuals. Abundant cord blood beta clonotypes carried fewer insertions; young adult naive repertoires showed a weaker similar trend, while memory repertoires showed none. In beta out-of-frame sequences, excess twin sharing was weaker, because having fewer shared sequences lowered the signal-to-noise ratio. Because the same donors could not be followed over many years, the conclusions relied on cross-sectional statistical analysis. Zero-insertion analyses could be partly confounded by invariant T cells such as MAIT and iNKT, although diverse VJ usage argued against such confounding for most clonotypes. Out-of-frame TCR alpha sequences shared between twins showed an excess of low generation-probability sequences compared with coincidental sharing between unrelated individuals.

The V and J ends are trimmed by 6 bases and 1 base, leaving 9 bases between them. The CDR3 starts with the cysteine, ends with the phenylalanine, and has 13 residues. The kept DNA is CDR3 alone, 39 bases in frame from the first base. The receptor library was made with 5' RACE. The instrument was an Illumina HiSeq 2000. A universal primer binding site was introduced by template switching, and a unique molecular identifier was present in the final cDNA, enabling accurate counting of TCR cDNA molecules. Specific primers in the conserved constant-segment region were used to synthesize first-strand cDNA for the TCR alpha and beta chains. Each cDNA library was double barcoded, with a SMART-Mk sample barcode plus Illumina barcodes, to control for contamination. TruSeq adapter sequences and Illumina sample barcodes were added in two successive PCR steps. Sequencing of the TCR alpha and beta cDNA libraries was done on the Illumina HiSeq platform using custom primers. The paper's data handling went like this. Raw reads were processed with MiGEC to extract unique molecular identifiers, and MiXCR was used to determine CDR3 positions. Recombination models were inferred per individual with the repgenHMM and IGoR tools using an EM algorithm. The tcR package in R was used for shared clonotype analysis, with sharing normalized by the product of cloneset sizes. To study raw recombination free of thymic and clonal selection effects, out-of-frame nonproductive sequences were analyzed. TCRdb took the public reads, trimmed them with fastp at Q25, ran MiXCR for clone calling and kept in-frame beta chains. Under each unique CDR3 protein, matching rows form one entry showing the most common genes and DNA. V and J calls and clone size were set by TCRdb, not the authors. In all, the sample holds some 500,000 distinct CDR3 sequences, and 13% to 15% of those were seen once. The top ten constitute over 0.5% of the sample.

These data were also filed under a second study, of yellow fever vaccine responses in identical twins. Reported in the second study: According to the authors, in identical twins the way T cells responded to vaccination appeared partly convergent and partly personalized. Focusing on identical twins, the study followed the T cell clones that responded to the vaccine, and did so with precision.

The source is a woman aged 18-35 years in good health. Recombination linked TRBV12-3 or TRBV12-4 to TRBJ1-1, with TRBD1 as a weak D call on 5 bases. Sequenced: CD4+ T cells sorted from blood. The nucleotide sequence reads TGTGCCAGCAGAGCTACAGGGAACACTGAAGCTTTCTTT. Protein translation: CASRATGNTEAFF.